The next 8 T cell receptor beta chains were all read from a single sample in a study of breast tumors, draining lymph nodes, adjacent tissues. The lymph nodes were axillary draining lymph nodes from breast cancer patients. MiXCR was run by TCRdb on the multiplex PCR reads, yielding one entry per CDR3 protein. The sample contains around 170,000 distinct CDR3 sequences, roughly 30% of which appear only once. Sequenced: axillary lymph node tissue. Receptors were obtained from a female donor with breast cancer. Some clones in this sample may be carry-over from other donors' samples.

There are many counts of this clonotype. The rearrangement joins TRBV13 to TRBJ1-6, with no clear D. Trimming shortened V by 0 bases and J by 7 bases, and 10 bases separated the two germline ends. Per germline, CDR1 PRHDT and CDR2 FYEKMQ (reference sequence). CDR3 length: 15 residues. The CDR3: CASSLGQFSNSPLHF. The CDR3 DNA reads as TGTGCCAGCAGCTTAGGACAGTTTTCCAATTCACCCCTCCACTTT.

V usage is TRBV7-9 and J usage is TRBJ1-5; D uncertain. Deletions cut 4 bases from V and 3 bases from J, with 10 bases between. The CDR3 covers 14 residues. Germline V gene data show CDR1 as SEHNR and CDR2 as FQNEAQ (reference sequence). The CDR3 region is CASSSLDSNQPQHF. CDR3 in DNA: TGTGCCAGCAGCTCCCTGGACTCCAATCAGCCCCAGCATTTT.

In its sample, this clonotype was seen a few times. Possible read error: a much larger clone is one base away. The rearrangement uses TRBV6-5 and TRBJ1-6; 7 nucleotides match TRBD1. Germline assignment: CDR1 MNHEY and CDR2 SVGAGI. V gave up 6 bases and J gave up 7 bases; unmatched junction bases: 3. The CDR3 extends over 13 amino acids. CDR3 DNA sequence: TGTGCCAGCAGGCTGGACAGGAATTCACCCCTCCACTTT. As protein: CASRLDRNSPLHF.

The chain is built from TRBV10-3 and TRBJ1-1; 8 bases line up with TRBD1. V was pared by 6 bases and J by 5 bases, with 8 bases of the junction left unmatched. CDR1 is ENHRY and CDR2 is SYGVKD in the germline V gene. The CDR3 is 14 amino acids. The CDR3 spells CAIRTDRAGTEAFF. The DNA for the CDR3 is TGTGCCATCAGAACGGACAGGGCAGGAACTGAAGCTTTCTTT.

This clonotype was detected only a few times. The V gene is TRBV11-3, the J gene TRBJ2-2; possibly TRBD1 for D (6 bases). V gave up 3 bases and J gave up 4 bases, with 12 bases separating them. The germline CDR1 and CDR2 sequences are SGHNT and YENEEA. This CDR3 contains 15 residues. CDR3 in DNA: TGTGCCAGCAGCTTTGGGGGCAGTACCACCGGGGAGCTGTTTTTT. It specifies CASSFGGSTTGELFF. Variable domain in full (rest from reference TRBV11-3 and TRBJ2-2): EAGVVQSPRYKIIEKKQPVAFWCNPISGHNTLYWYLQNLGQGPELLIRYENEEAVDDSQLPKDRFSAERLKGVDSTLKIQPAELGDSAVYLCASSFGGSTTGELFFGEGSRLTVL.

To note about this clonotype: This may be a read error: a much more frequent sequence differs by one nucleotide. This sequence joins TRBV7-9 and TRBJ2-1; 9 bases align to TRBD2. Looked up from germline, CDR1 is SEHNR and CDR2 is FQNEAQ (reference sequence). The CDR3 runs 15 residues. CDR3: CASSLDSGGRREQLF. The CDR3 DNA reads TGTGCCAGCAGCTTAGATAGCGGGGGACGCCGGGAGCAGCTCTTC.

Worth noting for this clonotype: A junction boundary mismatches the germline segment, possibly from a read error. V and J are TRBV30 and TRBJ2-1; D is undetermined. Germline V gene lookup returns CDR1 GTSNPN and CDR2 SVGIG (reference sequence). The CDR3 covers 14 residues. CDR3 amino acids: CAWGVMSSYNEQFF. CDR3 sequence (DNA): TGTGCCTGGGGTGTAATGAGCTCCTACAATGAGCAGTTCTTC.

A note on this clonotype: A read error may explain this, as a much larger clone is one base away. The DNA of the CDR3 is TGTGCCAGCAAGAACCCTTACACAGGTACGCAGTATTTT. This gives the protein CASKNPYTGTQYF. The chain is built from TRBV16 and TRBJ2-3; possible D gene TRBD1, 5 bases. The CDR3 has 13 amino acids. In germline, CDR1 is KGHSY, CDR2 FQNENV.